The TCR beta chain described here comes from a study of T cells in narcolepsy (dated by TCRdb to the late 2010s). For the study in its entirety: Patients with narcolepsy type 1 or type 2 (NT1, NT2) were enrolled in the study together with healthy control donors. To look for autoreactive T cells in narcolepsy patients that target self-antigens of hypocretin neurons (hypocretin, TRIB2), the study used TCR Vbeta sequencing to follow clonotypes in blood and CSF.

Memory CD4+ T cells were sorted ex vivo from peripheral blood of narcolepsy patients and healthy controls for TCR Vbeta sequencing. After removal of 6 bases from V and 0 bases from J, the junction retains 5 bases not matched to a gene. The CDR3 numbers 15 residues from cysteine through phenylalanine. Of all the DNA, just the CDR3 is kept, 45 bases in frame from base 1. From a lookup of the germline V gene, CDR1 and CDR2 are MDHEN and SYDVKM. The full study reports these points: Plots comparing CSF and blood CD4+ T cell clonotypes from the same patient highlighted HCRT-specific and TRIB2-specific autoreactive clonotypes. No sequences matching autoreactive T cell clones were present in some of the blood memory CD4+ repertoires from patients and controls. According to the report, autoreactive clonotypes were detected serially in the blood of the same patients and of different patients, but not in healthy controls. Numbers of sequenced blood memory CD4+ clonotypes were comparable, with averages of approximately 39,000 in patients and fewer than 35,000 in controls.

Concerning this clone: This clone's antigen is unknown. Base qualities are not recorded, but no much larger clone differs from it by a single base.

Library preparation was by the immunoSEQ multiplex PCR assay. The table comes from immuneACCESS by way of TCRdb, which keeps in-frame sequences with V and J called. Part of the clones is missing from these tables; in studies checked, under half for an unresolved V gene and the rest for unknown reasons. Present in this sample are tens of thousands of clones, 87% of which were seen just once. The ten largest make up 0.83% of the sample. The V and J genes are TRBV28 and TRBJ1-3; TRBD1 matches 7 bases in the middle. This receptor was taken from a human donor with narcolepsy. Sequences were obtained from CD45RA- memory CD4+ T cells from PBMCs. Taken with the paper, the label for cell subset or site translates to: memory T cells sorted ex vivo from peripheral blood. In nucleotides, the sequence is TGTGCCAGCAGGGGGACAGTACTCTCTGGAAACACCATATATTTT. Translated, this gives CASRGTVLSGNTIYF.